These 32 T cell receptor beta chains share one sample of origin, sequenced in a study of CD8+CD57+ T cells in acquired aplastic anemia. Profiles of TCR beta VDJ and CDR3 were generated from a genomic DNA template. In TCRdb, the reads were re-called with MiXCR into one record per CDR3 protein. Among over 40,000 distinct CDR3 sequences, about 78% were seen once, and the ten largest hold under 40%. The sample consisted of sorted CD4+, CD8+, or CD8+CD57+ T cells (not recorded which) from PBMCs. The receptors were gathered from a human donor in good health, serving as a control.

For this clonotype: Germline and junction disagree at one end, which may indicate a read error. DNA for the CDR3: TGTGCCAACAGCTTAGGAGGGACAGGGGAGTCCTACGAGCAGTACTTC. Translated, it gives CANSLGGTGESYEQYF. The J gene is TRBJ2-7, the V gene TRBV11-1, with 10 positions matching TRBD1. The germline V gene has CDR1 SGHAT and CDR2 FQDESV (reference sequence). The CDR3 is 16 residues long. The full variable domain, completed using reference TRBV11-1 and TRBJ2-7, is EAEVAQSPRYKITEKSQAVAFWCDPISGHATLYWYRQILGQGPELLVQFQDESVVDDSQLPKDRFSAERLKGVDSTLKIQPAELGDSAMYLCANSLGGTGESYEQYFGPGTRLTVT.

The gene calls are TRBV20-1 and TRBJ1-6; D remains ambiguous. Trimming stripped 0 bases from V and 8 bases from J, with 17 bases between. The CDR3 extends over 16 amino acids. Germline V gene lookup returns CDR1 DFQATT and CDR2 SNEGSKA (reference sequence). This chain's CDR3 is CSARENWDRDDSPLHF. CDR3 bases: TGCAGTGCTAGAGAAAATTGGGATAGGGATGATTCACCCCTCCACTTT.

For the CDR3, the DNA is TGTGCCAGCAGCTTAAACAGACCAGATACGCAGTATTTT. It specifies CASSLNRPDTQYF. J is TRBJ2-3 and V is TRBV7-2; D remains ambiguous. Between the trimmed V and J ends, which lost 2 bases and 4 bases, there was a span of 7 bases. Germline V CDR1 and CDR2: SGHTA, FQGNSA. The CDR3 is made up of 13 amino acids. Full variable domain (missing parts from reference TRBV7-2 and TRBJ2-3): GAGVSQSPSNKVTEKGKDVELRCDPISGHTALYWYRQSLGQGLEFLIYFQGNSAPDKSGLPSDRFSAERTGGSVSTLTIQRTQQEDSAVYLCASSLNRPDTQYFGPGTRLTVL.

In its sample, this clonotype was seen a few times. V gene TRBV29-1 combines with J gene TRBJ2-7, with 8 nucleotides matching TRBD1. The CDR3 covers 12 residues. The V gene's germline CDR1 is SQVTM and CDR2 ANQGSEA. V gave up 5 bases and J gave up 7 bases; unmatched junction bases: 7. The CDR3 loop is CSVYRGTREQYF. CDR3 sequence (DNA): TGCAGCGTTTACAGGGGGACGCGGGAGCAGTACTTC.

This chain links TRBV10-2 with TRBJ2-5, with a possible D match to TRBD2 (5 bases). The CDR3 extends over 12 amino acids. Germline CDR1 WSHSY, CDR2 SAAADI. Trimming stripped 8 bases from V and 5 bases from J, with 12 bases between. The CDR3 DNA reads TGCGCCAGCCGACCCGGGGTGGAGACCCAGTACTTC. The encoded protein is CASRPGVETQYF.

V gene TRBV2 combines with J gene TRBJ1-2, with 7 bases lining up with TRBD1. The J segment lost 4 bases and the V segment lost 8 bases, leaving 7 bases of the junction unmatched. Germline CDR1 and CDR2: SNHLY and FYNNEI. The CDR3 runs 13 residues. CDR3 residues: CASAGQVAYGYTF. As DNA, the CDR3 is TGTGCCAGCGCTGGACAGGTAGCCTATGGCTACACCTTC. Filled out from reference TRBV2 and TRBJ1-2, the complete variable domain reads EPEVTQTPSHQVTQMGQEVILRCVPISNHLYFYWYRQILGQKVEFLVSFYNNEISEKSEIFDDQFSVERPDGSNFTLKIRSTKLEDSAMYFCASAGQVAYGYTFGSGTRLTVV.

The gene calls are TRBV2 and TRBJ1-6; TRBD1 matches at 10 bases. Germline CDR1 reads SNHLY; CDR2 reads FYNNEI. The CDR3 contains 14 residues. Losses at the gene ends were 8 bases for V and 6 bases for J; bases not matched to a gene: 4. Here the CDR3 reads CASSDRGLNSPLHF. CDR3 nucleotides: TGTGCCAGCTCAGACAGGGGGCTTAATTCACCCCTCCACTTT.

V is TRBV15 and J is TRBJ2-2; D gene unclear. Germline CDR1 LNHNV, CDR2 YYDKDF (reference sequence). V was clipped by 0 bases and J by 5 bases, with 4 bases between them. The CDR3 has 13 residues. The CDR3 loop is CATSRDDTGELFF. CDR3 nucleotides: TGTGCCACCAGCAGAGATGATACCGGGGAGCTGTTTTTT.

This clonotype was seen repeatedly, ten times or more. The J gene is TRBJ2-1, the V gene TRBV2; D is uncertain. Trimming stripped 6 bases from V and 0 bases from J, with 12 bases between. Germline V gene lookup returns CDR1 SNHLY and CDR2 FYNNEI. This CDR3 has 15 residues. CDR3 sequence: CASSDGLNSYNEQFF. The CDR3 DNA sequence: TGTGCCAGCAGCGACGGCTTAAACTCCTACAATGAGCAGTTCTTC.

This clonotype was counted ten times or more. V is TRBV3-1 and J is TRBJ2-3; D is uncertain. Germline CDR1 is LGHDT and CDR2 is YNNKEL (reference sequence). The CDR3 spans 16 residues. Trimming removed 1 base from V and 1 base from J, with 12 bases in between. Here the CDR3 reads CASSQGSGGGTDTQYF. CDR3 sequence (DNA): TGTGCCAGCAGCCAAGGATCGGGCGGTGGCACAGATACGCAGTATTTT.

The V and J genes are TRBV25-1 and TRBJ2-3; 8 bases fit TRBD2. This CDR3 has 17 residues. Germline-derived CDR1 and CDR2 are MGHDK and SYGVNS. J was trimmed by 4 bases and V by 0 bases; bases with no gene match: 9. The CDR3 loop reads CASSEYRDLSGADTQYF. CDR3 bases: TGTGCCAGCAGTGAATATCGGGACCTTAGCGGGGCAGATACGCAGTATTTT.

The CDR3 sequence is CASSENRLRGYTF. The CDR3 DNA follows: TGTGCCAGCAGTGAAAACAGGTTGCGCGGCTACACCTTC. This chain uses TRBV2 with TRBJ1-2, with D perhaps TRBD1 (5 bases). The CDR3 runs to 13 residues. V was cut by 2 bases and J by 8 bases, with 12 bases left in between. Germline V lookup: CDR1 SNHLY, CDR2 FYNNEI.

This chain links TRBV19 with TRBJ2-1; no clear D gene. Germline lookup yields CDR1 LNHDA and CDR2 SQIVND (reference sequence). The CDR3 has 13 residues. V was pared by 2 bases and J by 9 bases, with 11 bases between. CDR3 in DNA: TGTGCCAGTAGTATAAAGGTACCGGCTGAGCAGTTCTTC. It specifies CASSIKVPAEQFF.

The chain carries TRBV5-1 and TRBJ2-4, with TRBD1 matching 9 bases. CDR3 size: 14 residues. CDR1 and CDR2 from the germline V gene are SGHRS and YFSETQ. The trim removed 5 bases at V and 5 bases at J, leaving 5 bases unmatched. In DNA, the CDR3 is TGCGCCAGCAGAGACAGACAGGGGGAAAACATTCAGTACTTC. It translates to CASRDRQGENIQYF.

This chain links TRBV11-2 with TRBJ1-2; D gene unclear. The length of the CDR3 is 13 residues. Germline lookup yields CDR1 SGHAT and CDR2 FQNNGV. Trimming pared 10 bases from V and 1 base from J, leaving 13 bases between. CDR3 in amino acids: CATSGSDNYGYTF. CDR3 bases: TGTGCCACCTCCGGGAGTGATAACTATGGCTACACCTTC.

This clonotype is termed medium-sized. The chain uses TRBV12-3 or TRBV12-4 and TRBJ1-1; 7 bases line up with TRBD1. With 6 bases clipped from V and 6 bases from J, the junction kept 10 bases outside the gene matches. The CDR3 loop spans 14 amino acids. This CDR3 reads CASSSDRERPEAFF. The DNA for the CDR3 is TGTGCCAGCAGCTCCGACAGGGAGAGGCCTGAAGCTTTCTTT.

This clonotype was observed once. CDR3 sequence: CASSTWDRGPSEQYF. Written as DNA, the CDR3 is TGTGCCAGTAGTACCTGGGACAGGGGACCCTCCGAGCAGTACTTC. The genes are TRBV19 and TRBJ2-7, with 10 bases fitting TRBD1. Unmatched junction bases numbered 9, after V lost 4 bases and J lost 6 bases. The germline V gene has CDR1 LNHDA and CDR2 SQIVND (reference sequence). The CDR3 totals 15 residues.

Only a few counts were recorded for this clonotype. The V call is TRBV2, the J call TRBJ1-1; possible D gene TRBD1, 6 bases. V lost 4 bases and J 1 base, leaving 7 bases between the germline ends. The CDR3 is made up of 13 amino acids. Germline V gives CDR1 SNHLY, CDR2 FYNNEI. The CDR3 reads CASSGTANTEAFF. The CDR3 DNA reads TGTGCCAGCAGTGGGACAGCGAACACTGAAGCTTTCTTT.

This clonotype was counted only a few times. The rearrangement links TRBV24-1 to TRBJ2-1; 10 bases agree with TRBD1. The CDR3 runs to 17 residues. Germline CDR1 is KGHDR and CDR2 is SFDVKD. V was clipped by 4 bases and J by 4 bases; unmatched bases: 9. This CDR3 reads CATSDRRTGGTYNEQFF. CDR3 in DNA: TGTGCCACCAGTGACCGTCGGACAGGGGGGACATACAATGAGCAGTTCTTC.

V and J are TRBV10-3 and TRBJ2-7, with D perhaps given as TRBD1 or TRBD2 (6 bases each). CDR1 is ENHRY, CDR2 SYGVKD, per germline. The CDR3 is 12 residues long. V dropped 11 bases and J dropped 2 bases, with 13 bases sitting between them. The CDR3 bases are TGTGCCGCTCGGGGGCTGGCCTACGAGCAGTACTTC. As protein: CAARGLAYEQYF.

This clonotype has just a few counts. The chain employs TRBV15 and TRBJ1-5; no reliable D call. Germline V CDR1 and CDR2: LNHNV, YYDKDF (reference sequence). Trimming stripped 6 bases from V and 1 base from J, with 19 bases between. The CDR3 extends over 17 amino acids. The CDR3 here is CATSPESPGSSNQPQHF. CDR3 sequence (DNA): TGTGCCACCAGTCCCGAATCTCCGGGAAGCAGCAATCAGCCCCAGCATTTT.

The J gene is TRBJ2-5, the V gene TRBV25-1, with D possibly matching TRBD1 (6 bases). CDR1 is MGHDK and CDR2 is SYGVNS in the germline V gene. The CDR3 is 15 residues long. V lost 4 bases, J lost 2 bases, and 14 bases lay in between. CDR3 nucleotide sequence: TGTGCCAGCAGTGCTCTAACAGGGAGTCAAGAGACCCAGTACTTC. Protein: CASSALTGSQETQYF.

A word on this clonotype: Because the CDR3 is missing its conserved closing phenylalanine or tryptophan, this is likely a read error. DNA for the CDR3: TGCAGCTCCGCGGAGAACACTGAAGCTTTCTCT. The encoded protein is CSSAENTEAFS. V and J are TRBV29-1 and TRBJ1-1, with no clear D. Trimming took off 8 bases at V and 1 base at J, with 8 bases between the two ends. Germline CDR1 reads SQVTM; CDR2 reads ANQGSEA. This CDR3 has 11 residues.

The chain has TRBV10-3 and TRBJ1-2; no clear D gene. This CDR3 spans 15 amino acids. V dropped 6 bases and J dropped 2 bases, with 16 bases sitting between them. CDR1 and CDR2 from the germline V gene are ENHRY and SYGVKD. The DNA for the CDR3 is TGTGCCATCAGCGCCAGTTATGACGCAAACTATGGCTACACCTTC. Protein product: CAISASYDANYGYTF.

The V call is TRBV7-3, the J call TRBJ2-1, with TRBD1 matching over 8 bases. CDR3 size: 14 residues. The V gene's germline CDR1 is SGHTA and CDR2 FQGTGA. J lost 7 bases, V lost 5 bases, and 7 bases had no gene match. The CDR3 spells CASSPGQGLNEQFF. The CDR3 DNA is TGTGCCAGCAGCCCAGGACAGGGTTTGAATGAGCAGTTCTTC.

This clonotype was detected ten times or more. The chain joins TRBV12-3 or TRBV12-4 to TRBJ2-3; D call uncertain. The CDR3 extends over 15 amino acids. V lost 5 bases to trimming and J lost 2 bases, with 14 bases between them. The CDR3 DNA is TGTGCCAGCAGTCCCCACCGGAGCTACACAGATACGCAGTATTTT. Encoded protein: CASSPHRSYTDTQYF.

The J gene is TRBJ2-7, the V gene TRBV2; unclear D gene. CDR1 SNHLY and CDR2 FYNNEI come from the germline V gene. The CDR3 covers 13 residues. V was trimmed by 4 bases and J by 0 bases, leaving 7 bases between them. CDR3 DNA: TGTGCCAGCAGTGGGACGGTCTCCTACGAGCAGTACTTC. Protein product: CASSGTVSYEQYF.

This chain uses TRBV19 with TRBJ1-5; D may be TRBD1 (6 bases). Germline CDR1 is LNHDA and CDR2 is SQIVND (reference sequence). V lost 6 bases and J 5 bases, leaving 11 bases between the germline ends. The CDR3 spans 13 residues. The CDR3 DNA reads TGTGCCAGTAGAAGGACAGCTCATCAGCCCCAGCATTTT. Translating gives CASRRTAHQPQHF.

This clonotype was counted between two and nine times. One end of the junction varies from germline; a read error may be responsible. The V call is TRBV2, the J call TRBJ2-7; 9 nucleotides align to TRBD1. Germline V gene sequence: CDR1 SNHLY, CDR2 FYNNEI. The length of the CDR3 is 14 residues. CDR3 sequence reads: CASSAGTGPYEQYF. CDR3 DNA: TGTGCCAGTAGTGCCGGGACAGGGCCCTACGAGCAGTACTTC.

In regard to this clonotype: A junction boundary mismatches the germline segment, possibly from a read error. The J gene is TRBJ2-1, the V gene TRBV29-1; tentative D call: TRBD1 (5 bases). This CDR3 spans 9 amino acids. Germline CDR1 is SQVTM and CDR2 is ANQGSEA. DNA for the CDR3: TGCAGCGTTGAAGATCAGGGCAGCTTC. It encodes CSVEDQGSF.

V gene TRBV20-1 combines with J gene TRBJ1-5; TRBD1 matches at 7 bases. The germline V gene encodes CDR1 DFQATT and CDR2 SNEGSKA (reference sequence). The ends lost 4 bases at V and 5 bases at J; junction bases unmatched: 14. This CDR3 has 16 amino acids. The CDR3 nucleotides read TGCAGTGCTACTAAGACAGGGACGGCATTATATCAGCCCCAGCATTTT. It specifies CSATKTGTALYQPQHF.

This clonotype was observed at least ten times. This sequence joins TRBV5-6 and TRBJ2-3, with TRBD1 matching over 7 bases. V was pared by 2 bases and J by 2 bases, with 5 bases of the junction left unmatched. CDR1 and CDR2 from the germline V gene are SGHDT and YYEEEE. The CDR3 has 15 residues. Here the CDR3 reads CASSLDRESTDTQYF. CDR3 DNA: TGTGCCAGCAGCTTAGACAGGGAATCCACAGATACGCAGTATTTT.